The present TCR beta chain was sequenced within a study of blood T cell repertoires in COVID-19. Study information: The United States, Italy and Spain were the sources of the acute and convalescent COVID-19 samples. The analysed material was cDNA or gDNA that came from T cells, B-cell-depleted T cells, or PBMCs.

The CDR3 contains 15 residues. Germline CDR1 reads WNHNN; CDR2 reads SYGVQD (reference sequence). Trimming took off 3 bases at V and 6 bases at J, with 16 bases between the two ends. Per the authors' pipeline: Amplification with reference gene primers provided the estimates of nucleated cell counts. TCRdb's copy holds only in-frame clones and misses some; the assay was immunoSEQ multiplex PCR. That table gives V, J and clone size, and the DNA gave D and trimming. The sample yields roughly 33,000 clones, around 87% seen once. The V call is TRBV10-1, the J call TRBJ2-3; a weak D match, TRBD1 (6 bases). The clonotype was recovered from a man older than 75 with active COVID-19. Sequencing was performed on peripheral blood. The CDR3 reads CASSDGTTPEDTQYF. CDR3 bases: TGCGCCAGCAGTGACGGGACAACGCCGGAGGATACGCAGTATTTT.